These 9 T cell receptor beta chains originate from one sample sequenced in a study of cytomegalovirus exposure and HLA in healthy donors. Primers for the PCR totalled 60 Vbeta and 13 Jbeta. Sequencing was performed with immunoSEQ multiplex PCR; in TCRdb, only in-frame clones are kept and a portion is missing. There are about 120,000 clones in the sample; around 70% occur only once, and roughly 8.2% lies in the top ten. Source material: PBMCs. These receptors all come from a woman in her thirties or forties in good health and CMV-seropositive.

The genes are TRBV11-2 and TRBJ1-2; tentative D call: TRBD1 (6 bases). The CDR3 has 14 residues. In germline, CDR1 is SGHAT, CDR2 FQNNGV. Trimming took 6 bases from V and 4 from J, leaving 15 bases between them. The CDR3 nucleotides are TGTGCCAGCAGACAATCCGGGACACTCTATGGCTACACCTTC. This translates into CASRQSGTLYGYTF.

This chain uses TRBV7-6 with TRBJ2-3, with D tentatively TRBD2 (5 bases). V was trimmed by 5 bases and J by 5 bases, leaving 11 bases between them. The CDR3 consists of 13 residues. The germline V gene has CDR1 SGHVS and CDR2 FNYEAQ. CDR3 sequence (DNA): TGTGCCAGCAGCCCGGCGGCGGGAGATACGCAGTATTTT. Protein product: CASSPAAGDTQYF. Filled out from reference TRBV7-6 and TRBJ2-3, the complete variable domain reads GAGVSQSPRYKVTKRGQDVALRCDPISGHVSLYWYRQALGQGPEFLTYFNYEAQQDKSGLPNDRFSAERPEGSISTLTIQRTEQRDSAMYRCASSPAAGDTQYFGPGTRLTVL.

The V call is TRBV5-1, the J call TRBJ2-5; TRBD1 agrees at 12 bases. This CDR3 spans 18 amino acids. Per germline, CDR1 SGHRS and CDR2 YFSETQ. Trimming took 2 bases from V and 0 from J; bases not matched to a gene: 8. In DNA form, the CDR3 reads TGCGCCAGCAGCTTTGGGGGGACAGGGGGCTGGAACCAAGAGACCCAGTACTTC. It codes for CASSFGGTGGWNQETQYF. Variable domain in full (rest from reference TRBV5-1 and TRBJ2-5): KAGVTQTPRYLIKTRGQQVTLSCSPISGHRSVSWYQQTPGQGLQFLFEYFSETQRNKGNFPGRFSGRQFSNSRSEMNVSTLELGDSALYLCASSFGGTGGWNQETQYFGPGTRLLVL.

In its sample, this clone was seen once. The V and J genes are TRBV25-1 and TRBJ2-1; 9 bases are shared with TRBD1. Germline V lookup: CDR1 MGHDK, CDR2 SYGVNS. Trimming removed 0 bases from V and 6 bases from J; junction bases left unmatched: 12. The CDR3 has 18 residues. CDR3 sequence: CASSEYYGDRVKGNEQFF. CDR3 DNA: TGTGCCAGCAGTGAATATTATGGGGACAGGGTTAAGGGCAATGAGCAGTTCTTC.

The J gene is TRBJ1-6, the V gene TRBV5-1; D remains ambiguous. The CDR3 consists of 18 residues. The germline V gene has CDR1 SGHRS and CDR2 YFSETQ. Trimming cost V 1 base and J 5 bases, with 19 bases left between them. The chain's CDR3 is CASSLSAALPGDNSPLHF. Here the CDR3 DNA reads TGCGCCAGCAGCTTGTCGGCGGCTTTACCGGGTGATAATTCACCCCTCCACTTT.

CDR3 region: CSARTGVYTGELFF. Written as DNA, the CDR3 is TGCAGCGCAAGGACAGGGGTTTACACCGGGGAGCTGTTTTTT. The V call is TRBV29-1, the J call TRBJ2-2; 9 positions match TRBD1. The CDR3 runs 14 residues. CDR1 and CDR2 (germline): SQVTM, ANQGSEA. V shed 7 bases, J shed 3 bases, and the junction held 6 bases outside the gene matches.

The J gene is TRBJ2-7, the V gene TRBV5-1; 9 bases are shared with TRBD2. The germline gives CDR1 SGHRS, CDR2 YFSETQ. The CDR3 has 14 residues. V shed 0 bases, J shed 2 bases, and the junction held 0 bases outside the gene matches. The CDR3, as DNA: TGCGCCAGCAGCTTGGTAGCGGGGGCCTACGAGCAGTACTTC. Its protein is CASSLVAGAYEQYF.

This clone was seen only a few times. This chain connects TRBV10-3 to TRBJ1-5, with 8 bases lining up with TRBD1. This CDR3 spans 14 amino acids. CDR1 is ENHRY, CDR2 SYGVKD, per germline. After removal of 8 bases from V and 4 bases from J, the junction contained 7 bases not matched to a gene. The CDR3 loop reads CAIQQGVGNQPQHF. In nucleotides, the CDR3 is TGTGCCATCCAACAGGGGGTTGGGAATCAGCCCCAGCATTTT.

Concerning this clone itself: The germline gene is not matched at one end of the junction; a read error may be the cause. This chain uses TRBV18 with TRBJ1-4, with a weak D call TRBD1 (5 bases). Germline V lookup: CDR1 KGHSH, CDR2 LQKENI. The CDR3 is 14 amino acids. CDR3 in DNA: TGTGCCAACTCACCATTAGGGGTAGATGAAAAACTGTTTTTT. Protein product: CANSPLGVDEKLFF.